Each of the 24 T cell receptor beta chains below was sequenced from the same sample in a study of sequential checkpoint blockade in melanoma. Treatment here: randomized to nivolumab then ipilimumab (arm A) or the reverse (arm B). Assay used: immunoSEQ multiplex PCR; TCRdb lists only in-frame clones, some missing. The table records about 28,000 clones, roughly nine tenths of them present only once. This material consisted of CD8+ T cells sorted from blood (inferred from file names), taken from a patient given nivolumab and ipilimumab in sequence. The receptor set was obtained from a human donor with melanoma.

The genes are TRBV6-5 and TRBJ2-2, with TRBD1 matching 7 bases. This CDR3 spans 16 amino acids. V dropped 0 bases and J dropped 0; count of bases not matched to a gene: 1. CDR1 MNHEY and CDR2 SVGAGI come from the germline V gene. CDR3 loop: CASSYSTGANTGELFF. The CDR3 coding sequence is TGTGCCAGCAGTTACTCAACAGGGGCGAACACCGGGGAGCTGTTTTTT.

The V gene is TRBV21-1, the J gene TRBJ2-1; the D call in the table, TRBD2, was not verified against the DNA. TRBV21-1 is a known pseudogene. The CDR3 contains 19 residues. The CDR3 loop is CASSKVSRRRGSKYNEQFF. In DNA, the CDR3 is TGTGCCAGCAGCAAAGTTAGTCGCAGACGCGGGAGTAAGTACAATGAGCAGTTCTTC.

CDR3 DNA sequence: TGTGCCAGCAGCTTAAGACTTAGCACAGATACGCAGTATTTT. It codes for CASSLRLSTDTQYF. The V and J genes are TRBV7-3 and TRBJ2-3; the D is unclear. This CDR3 has 14 amino acids. Germline V gives CDR1 SGHTA, CDR2 FQGTGA. Trimming cost V 1 base and J 0 bases, with 5 bases left between them.

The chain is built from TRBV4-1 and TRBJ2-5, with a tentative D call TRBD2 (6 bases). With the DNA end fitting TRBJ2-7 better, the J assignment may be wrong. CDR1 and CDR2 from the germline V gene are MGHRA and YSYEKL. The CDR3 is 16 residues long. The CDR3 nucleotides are TGCGCCAGCAGCCAAGAAAGTGGGACTCCGACCTACGAGCAGTACTTC. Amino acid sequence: CASSQESGTPTYEQYF.

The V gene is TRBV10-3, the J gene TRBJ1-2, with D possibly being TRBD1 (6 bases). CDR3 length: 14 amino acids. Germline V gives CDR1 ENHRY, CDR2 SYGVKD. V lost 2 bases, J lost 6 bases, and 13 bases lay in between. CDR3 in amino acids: CAISEPTGLDGYTF. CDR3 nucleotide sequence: TGTGCCATCAGTGAGCCTACAGGGTTGGATGGCTACACCTTC.

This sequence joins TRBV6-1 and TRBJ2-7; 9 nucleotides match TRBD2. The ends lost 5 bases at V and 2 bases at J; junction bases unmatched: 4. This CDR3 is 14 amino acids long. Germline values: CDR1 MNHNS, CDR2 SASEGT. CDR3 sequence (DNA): TGTGCCAGCAGTCCGGGACTAGCTACCTACGAGCAGTACTTC. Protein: CASSPGLATYEQYF.

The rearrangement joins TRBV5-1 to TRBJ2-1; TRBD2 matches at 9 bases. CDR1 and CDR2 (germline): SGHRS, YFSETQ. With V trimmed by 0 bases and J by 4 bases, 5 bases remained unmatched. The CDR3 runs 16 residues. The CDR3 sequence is CASSLASSGAYNEQFF. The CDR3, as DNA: TGCGCCAGCAGCTTGGCATCTAGCGGGGCTTACAATGAGCAGTTCTTC. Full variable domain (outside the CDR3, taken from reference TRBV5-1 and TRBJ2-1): KAGVTQTPRYLIKTRGQQVTLSCSPISGHRSVSWYQQTPGQGLQFLFEYFSETQRNKGNFPGRFSGRQFSNSRSEMNVSTLELGDSALYLCASSLASSGAYNEQFFGPGTRLTVL.

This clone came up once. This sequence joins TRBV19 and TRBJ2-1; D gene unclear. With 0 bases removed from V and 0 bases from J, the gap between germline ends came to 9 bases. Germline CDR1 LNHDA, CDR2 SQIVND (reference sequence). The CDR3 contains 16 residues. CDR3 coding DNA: TGTGCCAGTAGTATAGATTCGGTTAGCTCCTACAATGAGCAGTTCTTC. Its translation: CASSIDSVSSYNEQFF. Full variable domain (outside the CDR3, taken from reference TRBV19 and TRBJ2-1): DGGITQSPKYLFRKEGQNVTLSCEQNLNHDAMYWYRQDPGQGLRLIYYSQIVNDFQKGDIAEGYSVSREKKESFPLTVTSAQKNPTAFYLCASSIDSVSSYNEQFFGPGTRLTVL.

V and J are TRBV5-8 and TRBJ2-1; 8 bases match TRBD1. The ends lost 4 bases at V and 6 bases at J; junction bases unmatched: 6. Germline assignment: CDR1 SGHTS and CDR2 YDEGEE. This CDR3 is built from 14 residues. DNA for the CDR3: TGTGCCAGCAGCAGACAGGGGAAAGTCAATGAGCAGTTCTTC. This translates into CASSRQGKVNEQFF.

The CDR3 DNA is TGTGCCAGCAGTTACTCAGGGATTGGAACTAGGCACGAGCAGTACGTC. Its protein product is CASSYSGIGTRHEQYV. The chain is built from TRBV6-5 and TRBJ2-7; a possible D gene is TRBD2 (5 bases). This CDR3 is built from 16 residues. V lost 0 bases and J lost 5, with 17 bases in between. Germline V gene lookup returns CDR1 MNHEY and CDR2 SVGAGI.

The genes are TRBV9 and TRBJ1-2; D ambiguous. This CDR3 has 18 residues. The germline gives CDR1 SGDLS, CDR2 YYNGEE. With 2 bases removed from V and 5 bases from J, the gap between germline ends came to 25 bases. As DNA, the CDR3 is TGTGCCAGCAGCGTGGAGGCCACCCCCGCCCGCGACCCTTATGGCTACACCTTC. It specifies CASSVEATPARDPYGYTF.

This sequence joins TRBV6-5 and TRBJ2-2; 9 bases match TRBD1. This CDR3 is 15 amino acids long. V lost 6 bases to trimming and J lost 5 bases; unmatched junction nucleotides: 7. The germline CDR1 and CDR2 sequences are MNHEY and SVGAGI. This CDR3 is CASRGQGSRTGELFF. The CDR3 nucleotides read TGTGCCAGCAGGGGACAGGGAAGTAGGACCGGGGAGCTGTTTTTT.

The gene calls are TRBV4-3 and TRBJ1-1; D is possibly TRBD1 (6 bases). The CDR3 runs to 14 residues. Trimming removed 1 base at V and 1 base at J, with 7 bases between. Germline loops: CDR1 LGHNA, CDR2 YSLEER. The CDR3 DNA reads TGCGCCAGCAGCCAAGCAGGGGCGAACACTGAAGCTTTCTTT. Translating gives CASSQAGANTEAFF.

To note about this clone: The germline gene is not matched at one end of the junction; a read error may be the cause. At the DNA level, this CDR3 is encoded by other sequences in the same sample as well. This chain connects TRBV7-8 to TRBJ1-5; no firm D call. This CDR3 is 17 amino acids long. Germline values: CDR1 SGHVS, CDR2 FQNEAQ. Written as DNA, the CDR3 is TGCGCCAGCAGCTTAGCAGGAGGGCCCTTGAGCAATCAGCCCCAGCATTTT. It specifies CASSLAGGPLSNQPQHF.

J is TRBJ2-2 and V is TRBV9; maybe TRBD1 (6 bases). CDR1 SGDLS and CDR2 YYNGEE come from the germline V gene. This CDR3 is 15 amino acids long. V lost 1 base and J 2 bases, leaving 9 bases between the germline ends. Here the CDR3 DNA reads TGTGCCAGCAGCGTAACCGGGACAAACACCGGGGAGCTGTTTTTT. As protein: CASSVTGTNTGELFF.

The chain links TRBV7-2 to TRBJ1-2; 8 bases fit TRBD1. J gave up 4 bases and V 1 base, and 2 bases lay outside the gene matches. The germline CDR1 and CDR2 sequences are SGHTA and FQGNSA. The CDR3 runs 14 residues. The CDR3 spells CASSLGQGTYGYTF. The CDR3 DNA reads TGTGCCAGCAGCTTAGGACAGGGGACCTATGGCTACACCTTC.

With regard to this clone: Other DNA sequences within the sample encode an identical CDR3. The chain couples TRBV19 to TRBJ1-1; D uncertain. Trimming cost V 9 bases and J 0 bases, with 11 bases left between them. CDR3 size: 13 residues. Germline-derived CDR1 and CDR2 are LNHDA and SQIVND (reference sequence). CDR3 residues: CASRPTLNTEAFF. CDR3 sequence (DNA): TGTGCCAGCCGACCGACTTTGAACACTGAAGCTTTCTTT.

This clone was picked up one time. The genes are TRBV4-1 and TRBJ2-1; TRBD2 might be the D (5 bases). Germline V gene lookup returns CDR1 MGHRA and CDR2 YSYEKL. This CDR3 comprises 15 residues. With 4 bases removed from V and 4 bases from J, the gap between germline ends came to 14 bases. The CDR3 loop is CASSPRTGSYNEQFF. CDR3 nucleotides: TGCGCCAGCAGCCCTCGAACGGGGTCGTACAATGAGCAGTTCTTC.

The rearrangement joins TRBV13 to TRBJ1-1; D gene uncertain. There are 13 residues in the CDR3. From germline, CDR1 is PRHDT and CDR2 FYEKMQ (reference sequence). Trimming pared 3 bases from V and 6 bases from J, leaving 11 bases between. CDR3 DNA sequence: TGTGCCAGCAGCTTTGCTCAGGAGGCTGAAGCTTTCTTT. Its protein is CASSFAQEAEAFF.

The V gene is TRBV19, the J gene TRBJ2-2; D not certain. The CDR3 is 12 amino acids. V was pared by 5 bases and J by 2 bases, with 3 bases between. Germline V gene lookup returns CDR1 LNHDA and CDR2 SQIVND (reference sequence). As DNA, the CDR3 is TGTGCCAGTAGTTTAAACACCGGGGAGCTGTTTTTT. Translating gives CASSLNTGELFF.

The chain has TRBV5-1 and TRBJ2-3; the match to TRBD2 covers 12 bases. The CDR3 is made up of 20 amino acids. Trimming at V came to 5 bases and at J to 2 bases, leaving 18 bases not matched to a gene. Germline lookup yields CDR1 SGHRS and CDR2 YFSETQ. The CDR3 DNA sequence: TGCGCCAGCAGGGACCCTATGACTAGCGGGAGCGGAGTAGTCACAGATACGCAGTATTTT. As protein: CASRDPMTSGSGVVTDTQYF.

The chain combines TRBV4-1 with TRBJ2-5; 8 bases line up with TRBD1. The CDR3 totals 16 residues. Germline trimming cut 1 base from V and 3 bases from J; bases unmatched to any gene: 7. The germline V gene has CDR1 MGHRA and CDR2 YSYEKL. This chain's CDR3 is CASSQVPGQGEETQYF. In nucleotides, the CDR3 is TGCGCCAGCAGCCAAGTCCCAGGACAGGGTGAAGAGACCCAGTACTTC.

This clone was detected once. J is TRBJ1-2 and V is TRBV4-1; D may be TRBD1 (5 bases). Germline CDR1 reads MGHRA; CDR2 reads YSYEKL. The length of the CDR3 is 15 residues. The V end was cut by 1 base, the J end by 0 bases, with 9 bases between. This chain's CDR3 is CASSQAGMSNYGYTF. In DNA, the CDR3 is TGCGCCAGCAGCCAAGCAGGGATGTCTAACTATGGCTACACCTTC.

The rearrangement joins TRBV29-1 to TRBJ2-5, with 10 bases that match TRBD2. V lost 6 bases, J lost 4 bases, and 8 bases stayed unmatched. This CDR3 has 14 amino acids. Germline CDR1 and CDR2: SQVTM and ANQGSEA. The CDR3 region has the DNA TGCAGCGTCACCCTAGCGGGAGAGGGAGAGACCCAGTACTTC. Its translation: CSVTLAGEGETQYF.